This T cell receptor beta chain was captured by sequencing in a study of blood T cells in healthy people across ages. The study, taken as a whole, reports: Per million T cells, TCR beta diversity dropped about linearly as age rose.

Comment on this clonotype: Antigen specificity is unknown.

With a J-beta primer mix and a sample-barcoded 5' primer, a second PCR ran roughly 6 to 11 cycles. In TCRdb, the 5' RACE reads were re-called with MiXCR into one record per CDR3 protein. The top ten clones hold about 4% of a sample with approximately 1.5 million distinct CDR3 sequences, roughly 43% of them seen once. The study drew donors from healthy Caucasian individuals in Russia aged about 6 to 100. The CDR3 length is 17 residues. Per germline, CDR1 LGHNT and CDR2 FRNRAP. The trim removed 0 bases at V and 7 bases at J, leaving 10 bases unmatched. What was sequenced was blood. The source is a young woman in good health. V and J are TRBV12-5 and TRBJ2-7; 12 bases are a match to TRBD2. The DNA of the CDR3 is TGTGCTAGTGGTTTGGTGACTAGCGGGAGACAGCCCAATGAGCAGTACTTC. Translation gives CASGLVTSGRQPNEQYF.